The rows below give T cell receptor beta chains drawn from one sample of a study of T cell repertoires in cytomegalovirus infection. Their target antigens are unknown. MiXCR, applied by TCRdb to the reads, yields one record per CDR3 protein. This table holds about 110,000 distinct CDR3 sequences, under 50% found once. Sequencing was performed on CD8+ T cells from cultured PBMCs, taken from culture after CMV antigen stimulation. The receptors stem from a human donor in good health (CMV status not recorded). Some clones in this sample may be carry-over from other donors' samples. Each CDR3 is given with its conserved first and last residue. D genes are given only for firm matches. Where a row states a size, it is once, few, many or the class of an expanded clone; other rows omit it.

abundance,j_gene,d_gene,v_gene,CDR3aa,CDR3nt
.,TRBJ1-2,.,TRBV28,CASKRDEDSYYGYTF,TGTGCCAGTAAGAGGGACGAGGACTCCTACTATGGCTACACCTTC
.,TRBJ1-3,TRBD1,TRBV27,CASSPGQGRNTIYF,TGTGCCAGCAGTCCCGGACAGGGAAGAAACACCATATATTTT
.,TRBJ2-1,.,TRBV29-1,CSVDYVNEQFF,TGCAGCGTTGATTACGTCAATGAGCAGTTCTTC
.,TRBJ1-1,.,TRBV19,CASSRVSEAFF,TGTGCCAGTAGCCGGGTATCTGAAGCTTTCTTT
few,TRBJ1-6,TRBD1,TRBV12-3/TRBV12-4,CASSLTGDNSPLHF,TGTGCCAGCAGTTTGACAGGGGATAATTCACCCCTCCACTTT
once,TRBJ2-7,TRBD2,TRBV7-4,CASSPRLAGGSSYEQYF,TGTGCCAGCAGCCCCAGACTAGCGGGGGGTAGCTCCTACGAGCAGTACTTC
few,TRBJ2-1,.,TRBV7-9,CASSPGSHNEQFF,TGTGCCAGCAGCCCCGGGAGTCACAATGAGCAGTTCTTC
many,TRBJ1-4,.,TRBV2,CASTILGDAEKLFF,TGTGCCAGCACCATTTTGGGGGATGCTGAAAAACTGTTTTTT
many,TRBJ2-1,TRBD2,TRBV7-8,CASSLVIAGPDNEQFF,TGTGCCAGCAGCTTAGTTATAGCGGGACCCGACAATGAGCAGTTCTTC
few,TRBJ1-1,.,TRBV6-6,CASPGWGTEAFF,TGTGCCAGCCCTGGATGGGGCACTGAAGCTTTCTTT
.,TRBJ2-1,.,TRBV5-6,CASSLAAGLSYNEQFF,TGTGCCAGCAGCTTGGCCGCCGGACTCTCCTACAATGAGCAGTTCTTC
.,TRBJ1-6,TRBD1,TRBV6-5,CASSYPRRTGQNSPLHF,TGTGCCAGCAGTTACCCTCGGAGGACAGGGCAAAATTCACCCCTCCACTTT
.,TRBJ2-5,.,TRBV28,CASSLGPGGAETQYF,TGTGCCAGCAGTTTGGGACCCGGGGGAGCGGAGACCCAGTACTTC
.,TRBJ2-7,TRBD1,TRBV29-1,CSVEGTANSRYEQYF,TGCAGCGTGGAAGGGACAGCCAACTCCCGCTACGAGCAGTACTTC
.,TRBJ1-6,.,TRBV10-3,CAISESSDSPLHF,TGTGCCATCAGTGAGTCGAGTGATTCACCCCTCCACTTT
many,TRBJ2-2,.,TRBV7-8,CASSSLGQLSGELFF,TGTGCCAGCAGCTCCTTAGGACAGCTATCTGGGGAGCTGTTTTTT
.,TRBJ2-1,.,TRBV6-2/TRBV6-3,CAGSHPGAYNEQFF,TGTGCCGGCAGCCACCCCGGGGCGTACAATGAGCAGTTCTTC
.,TRBJ1-6,.,TRBV7-9,CASSLMGTGSPLHF,TGTGCCAGCAGCTTAATGGGGACTGGATCACCCCTCCACTTT
few,TRBJ1-1,.,TRBV7-6,CASSLVSGGTEAFF,TGTGCCAGCAGCTTAGTCTCAGGAGGAACTGAAGCTTTCTTT
.,TRBJ1-2,TRBD1,TRBV6-5,CASSYQPGQGIDGYTF,TGTGCCAGCAGTTACCAACCGGGACAGGGTATCGATGGCTACACCTTC
few,TRBJ1-2,TRBD1,TRBV7-6,CASSGTGTGIHGYTF,TGTGCCAGCAGCGGGACCGGGACAGGGATCCATGGCTACACCTTC
.,TRBJ1-1,.,TRBV10-2,CASSELPQPEAFF,TGCGCCAGCAGTGAGTTGCCCCAACCTGAAGCTTTCTTT
.,TRBJ1-1,.,TRBV3-1,CASQVPGLNTEAFF,TGTGCCAGCCAAGTCCCCGGATTGAACACTGAAGCTTTCTTT
many,TRBJ1-1,.,TRBV12-3/TRBV12-4,CASSSLGTEAFF,TGTGCCAGCAGTTCGCTGGGCACTGAAGCTTTCTTT
.,TRBJ1-2,.,TRBV29-1,CSVDNGEGYTF,TGCAGCGTCGACAACGGTGAGGGCTACACCTTC
once,TRBJ2-7,.,TRBV29-1,CSVEWDNTYEQYF,TGCAGCGTTGAATGGGACAATACCTACGAGCAGTACTTC
many,TRBJ1-1,TRBD1,TRBV11-1,CASSLISTGTEAFF,TGTGCCAGCAGCTTAATATCGACAGGGACTGAAGCTTTCTTT
few,TRBJ2-1,.,TRBV12-3/TRBV12-4,CASSSGPNNEQFF,TGTGCCAGCAGCTCGGGGCCGAACAATGAGCAGTTCTTC
.,TRBJ2-7,.,TRBV19,CASSMGGFGEQYF,TGTGCCAGTAGTATGGGGGGATTTGGCGAGCAGTACTTC
once,TRBJ2-3,.,TRBV5-1,CASSLGGSRSTDTQYF,TGCGCCAGCAGCTTGGGAGGCAGCCGAAGCACAGATACGCAGTATTTT
.,TRBJ2-5,.,TRBV7-2,CASSLNPKETQYF,TGTGCCAGCAGCCTAAACCCCAAAGAGACCCAGTACTTC
few,TRBJ2-1,.,TRBV2,CASVSGEEFNEQFF,TGTGCCAGCGTTTCCGGGGAGGAGTTCAATGAGCAGTTCTTC
few,TRBJ2-3,TRBD1,TRBV27,CASSPGTGDTDTQYF,TGTGCCAGCAGTCCCGGGACAGGGGACACAGATACGCAGTATTTT
.,TRBJ1-2,.,TRBV6-1,CASSEGAGTNYGYTF,TGTGCCAGCAGTGAAGGGGCAGGGACGAACTATGGCTACACCTTC
.,TRBJ1-2,.,TRBV6-8,CASSYKRVGGYTF,TGTGCCAGCAGTTATAAGAGGGTAGGCGGCTACACCTTC
few,TRBJ2-5,TRBD2,TRBV6-2/TRBV6-3,CASSYGRGGRETQYF,TGTGCCAGCAGTTACGGGCGGGGGGGCCGGGAGACCCAGTACTTC
.,TRBJ2-1,TRBD2,TRBV4-2,CASSQGLAGPYNEQFF,TGTGCCAGCAGCCAAGGACTAGCGGGGCCTTACAATGAGCAGTTCTTC
.,TRBJ1-1,TRBD1,TRBV11-2,CASSLVGTEVEAFF,TGTGCCAGCAGCTTAGTTGGGACAGAGGTTGAAGCTTTCTTT
few,TRBJ2-2,.,TRBV10-3,CAISVGGTGELFF,TGTGCCATCAGTGTAGGGGGAACCGGGGAGCTGTTTTTT
few,TRBJ2-1,TRBD2,TRBV6-6,CASGLAGNEQFF,TGTGCCAGCGGACTAGCGGGGAATGAGCAGTTCTTC
many,TRBJ2-1,.,TRBV7-8,CASSLVAGLSSYNEQFF,TGTGCCAGCAGCTTAGTTGCCGGTCTTAGCTCCTACAATGAGCAGTTCTTC
.,TRBJ1-5,.,TRBV3-1,CASSQGSKQPQHF,TGTGCCAGCAGCCAGGGCTCGAAGCAGCCCCAGCATTTT
.,TRBJ2-3,TRBD1,TRBV27,CASRQGTTDTQYF,TGTGCCAGCAGACAGGGGACGACAGATACGCAGTATTTT
.,TRBJ2-7,TRBD1,TRBV29-1,CSVTGTGTGEQYF,TGCAGCGTAACCGGGACAGGGACTGGAGAGCAGTACTTC
.,TRBJ2-5,TRBD2,TRBV4-1,CASSPTSSGGSQETQYF,TGCGCCAGCAGCCCCACATCTAGCGGGGGGTCCCAAGAGACCCAGTACTTC
.,TRBJ1-4,TRBD1,TRBV4-1,CASSHIGTGSNEKLFF,TGCGCCAGCAGCCATATCGGGACAGGTTCGAATGAAAAACTGTTTTTT
.,TRBJ2-1,TRBD1,TRBV5-6,CASSGTTGGNNEQFF,TGTGCCAGCAGCGGCACCACAGGGGGAAACAATGAGCAGTTCTTC
many,TRBJ2-1,TRBD2,TRBV7-8,CASSLALTGLASTGTNYNEQFF,TGTGCCAGCAGCTTAGCGCTGACGGGACTAGCGTCGACAGGGACAAATTACAATGAGCAGTTCTTC
few,TRBJ1-1,TRBD1,TRBV4-2,CASSHPGTGGLNTEAFF,TGTGCCAGCAGCCACCCCGGGACAGGGGGATTGAACACTGAAGCTTTCTTT
.,TRBJ2-7,TRBD2,TRBV6-5,CASSSGLAGPLEQYF,TGTGCCAGCAGTTCGGGACTAGCGGGTCCCCTGGAGCAGTACTTC
few,TRBJ2-7,TRBD2,TRBV27,CASSFGGEYEQYF,TGTGCCAGCAGTTTCGGGGGGGAGTACGAGCAGTACTTC
.,TRBJ2-3,.,TRBV12-3/TRBV12-4,CASSLPIGSGTDTQYF,TGTGCCAGCAGTTTACCTATTGGGTCGGGAACAGATACGCAGTATTTT